The subject of this entry is one T cell receptor (beta chain). Its antigen is unknown. Per-base qualities were not stored, and no clone one base away is much larger. TCR beta VDJ combination and CDR3 sequence profiling used genomic DNA as the template. An Illumina HiSeq 2000 was used for TCR repertoire sequencing. As for how the authors treated the data: Repertoires were assessed using TRBV/TRBJ rearrangement plots, CDR3 size and DJ length profiles, and Simpson's diversity index. The most abundant DNA sequence in the deep sequencing data was defined as the immunodominant clone. CDR3 amino acid sequences were screened for sharing across subjects and compared with published repertoires and the VDJdb database. The raw public reads went through TCRdb reprocessing: fastp at Q25, MiXCR clone calling, in-frame beta chains kept. Rows with one shared CDR3 protein collapse into an entry with the most common genes and DNA. The V and J calls, along with clone size, are taken from TCRdb and not from the paper's own processing. The sample table records 200,000 or so distinct CDR3 sequences; around three fifths of these occur just once. The ten largest clones represent 46% of the sample.

Looking up the germline V gene (reference sequence) yields CDR1 PRHDT and CDR2 FYEKMQ. Here V drops 7 bases and J drops 4 bases, and the junction holds 7 bases not matched to any gene. From its cysteine to its phenylalanine, the CDR3 spans 13 amino acids. Solely the CDR3 DNA is kept, with 39 bases framed from the first base. The sample comes from a study of CD8+CD57+ T cells in acquired aplastic anemia (dated 2018 in TCRdb). Concerning the study at large: On average, sorted CD4+ and CD8+ cells yielded approximately 3 ug of extracted DNA, with a range of about 0.17 to 27.4 ug.

The study deep-sequenced TCR repertoires of sorted CD4+ and CD8+ blood T cells from severe aplastic anemia patients and healthy subjects. Ficoll-Paque density gradient centrifugation was used to isolate peripheral blood mononuclear cells. Before DNA extraction, CD4+ and CD8+ T cells were sorted by FACS or by magnetic beads. On the study overall, not on this receptor specifically: Twenty-nine CD8+ CDR3 sequences were found to be shared between patients and controls, but these sequences appeared to be highly expressed in patients and within the immunodominant clones of the patients. Between patients and healthy controls, no significant difference in CD8+ Simpson's diversity was found (P=0.060).

The receptor comes from a human donor with severe aplastic anemia or a healthy control (not recorded which). The sample taken for sequencing was sorted CD4+, CD8+, or CD8+CD57+ T cells (not recorded which) from PBMCs. The sequence is built from TRBV13 and TRBJ2-7, and TRBD1 aligns with 7 junction nucleotides. The encoded CDR3 is CASTPDRAYEQYF. The nucleotide sequence is given as TGTGCCAGCACCCCAGACAGGGCGTACGAGCAGTACTTC.